This is a list of T cell receptor beta chains from one sample in a study of shared clonotypes between healthy human individuals. Sequencing was performed with immunoSEQ multiplex PCR; in TCRdb, only in-frame clones are kept and a portion is missing. The sample lists 2,500,000 or so clones, roughly 92% occurring once. Sequenced sample: naive CD4+ T cells sorted from blood. Receptors were obtained from a young man in good health. CDR3s include the opening cysteine and the closing phenylalanine or tryptophan. Fields, in order: V gene, D gene, CDR3 length, J gene, clone size, CDR3 protein, CDR3 DNA. A D gene is named only where the DNA matches it firmly. Clone sizes are given selectively: once, few, many, or a class where the clone is expanded.

TRBV7-9	TRBD1	14	TRBJ2-7	NA	CASSLGTGAHEQYF	TGTGCCAGCAGCTTAGGGACAGGGGCCCACGAGCAGTACTTC
TRBV19	NA	15	TRBJ2-3	NA	CASSLPVRGTDTQYF	TGTGCCAGTAGTTTGCCGGTCAGGGGCACAGATACGCAGTATTTT
TRBV10-3	TRBD1	15	TRBJ2-1	NA	CAISESGTGADEQFF	TGTGCCATCAGTGAGTCCGGGACAGGGGCCGATGAGCAGTTCTTC
TRBV6-6	NA	12	TRBJ2-5	NA	CASRSQSGAQYF	TGTGCCAGCAGGTCCCAATCAGGGGCCCAGTACTTC
TRBV25-1	TRBD1	15	TRBJ1-1	NA	CASSVTGLGNTEAFF	TGTGCCAGCAGTGTGACAGGGCTGGGGAACACTGAAGCTTTCTTT
TRBV5-4	NA	14	TRBJ2-2	NA	CASSLRQLTGELFF	TGTGCCAGCAGCTTGAGACAGCTTACCGGGGAGCTGTTTTTT
TRBV6-1	NA	11	TRBJ2-2	NA	CASRKSGELFF	TGTGCCAGCCGAAAGTCCGGGGAGCTGTTTTTT
TRBV13	TRBD2	15	TRBJ2-1	NA	CASSPRLAPHNEQFF	TGTGCCAGCAGCCCAAGACTAGCGCCTCACAATGAGCAGTTCTTC
TRBV7-9	NA	15	TRBJ1-1	NA	CASSFGSIQNTEAFF	TGTGCCAGCAGCTTCGGTTCGATCCAGAACACTGAAGCTTTCTTT
TRBV6-5	NA	14	TRBJ1-2	NA	CASSYSTQGSGYTF	TGTGCCAGCAGTTACTCGACCCAAGGGAGCGGCTACACCTTC
TRBV19	NA	15	TRBJ2-2	once	CASSIRAFYTGELFF	TGTGCCAGTAGTATTAGGGCTTTCTACACCGGGGAGCTGTTTTTT
TRBV5-1	TRBD2	15	TRBJ2-1	NA	CASSFSGMGQSEQFF	TGCGCCAGCAGTTTTAGCGGGATGGGTCAATCTGAGCAGTTCTTC
TRBV5-1	NA	14	TRBJ2-2	NA	CASSLTGNTGELFF	TGCGCCAGCAGCCTCACAGGGAACACCGGGGAGCTGTTTTTT
TRBV5-1	TRBD2	18	TRBJ2-5	NA	CASSSRESGLAGEETQYF	TGCGCCAGCAGCTCCCGAGAATCCGGACTAGCGGGTGAAGAGACCCAGTACTTC
TRBV5-1	NA	17	TRBJ1-1	NA	CASSLVSGRIQLTEAFF	TGCGCCAGCAGCTTGGTGTCGGGGAGAATACAACTGACTGAAGCTTTCTTT
TRBV11-3	NA	15	TRBJ1-1	NA	CASSRDGNMNTEAFF	TGTGCCAGCAGCCGGGACGGGAACATGAACACTGAAGCTTTCTTT
TRBV30	NA	13	TRBJ2-6	NA	CASDDSGANVLTF	TGTGCCTCTGACGACTCTGGGGCCAACGTCCTGACTTTC
TRBV7-2	NA	13	TRBJ1-1	NA	CASSQQENTEAFF	TGTGCCAGCAGCCAACAGGAGAACACTGAAGCTTTCTTT
TRBV4-3	TRBD2	16	TRBJ2-7	NA	CASSQDGGEGRYEQYF	TGCGCCAGCAGCCAAGATGGGGGGGAGGGCCGCTACGAGCAGTACTTC
TRBV30	NA	12	TRBJ1-2	NA	CAWQTPAGGYTF	TGTGCCTGGCAAACACCTGCCGGTGGCTACACCTTC
TRBV18	TRBD1	17	TRBJ2-3	NA	CASSALETGVGTDTQYF	TGTGCCAGCTCAGCCCTGGAGACAGGGGTCGGTACAGATACGCAGTATTTT
TRBV15	NA	16	TRBJ2-2	NA	CATSTPGTANTGELFF	TGTGCCACCAGCACCCCCGGGACGGCGAACACCGGGGAGCTGTTTTTT
TRBV7-2	TRBD1	16	TRBJ2-1	few	CASSNPRDRGANEQFF	TGTGCCAGCAGTAATCCCCGGGACAGGGGCGCCAATGAGCAGTTCTTC
TRBV5-4	NA	13	TRBJ2-3	NA	CASSLVGTDTQYF	TGTGCCAGCAGCTTGGTGGGCACAGATACGCAGTATTTT
TRBV5-1	NA	15	TRBJ1-5	NA	CASSLDPGPNQPQHF	TGCGCCAGCAGCTTGGACCCAGGGCCAAATCAGCCCCAGCATTTT
TRBV7-8	NA	15	TRBJ1-1	NA	CASSPNIGGTTEAFF	TGTGCCAGCAGCCCGAACATAGGAGGGACCACTGAAGCTTTCTTT
TRBV10-3	NA	16	TRBJ1-1	NA	CAISEYRTAGSGEAFF	TGTGCCATCAGTGAGTATAGGACAGCGGGTTCTGGTGAAGCTTTCTTT
TRBV11-2	TRBD1	14	TRBJ2-3	NA	CASSLGQGADTQYF	TGTGCCAGCAGCTTAGGGCAGGGGGCTGATACGCAGTATTTT
TRBV7-6	TRBD2	15	TRBJ2-1	NA	CASTELAGMAHEQFF	TGTGCCAGCACCGAACTAGCGGGAATGGCACATGAGCAGTTCTTC
TRBV19	NA	14	TRBJ1-1	NA	CASNPGSLGTEAFF	TGTGCCAGTAATCCCGGGTCTTTGGGGACTGAAGCTTTCTTT
TRBV4-3	NA	16	TRBJ2-7	NA	CASSQDRVNPSYEQYF	TGCGCCAGCAGCCAAGACAGGGTCAACCCCTCCTACGAGCAGTACTTC
TRBV5-4	NA	18	TRBJ2-6	NA	CASSLAGRTSLGANVLTF	TGTGCCAGCAGCTTGGCGGGCAGAACCAGCCTTGGGGCCAACGTCCTGACTTTC
TRBV18	NA	13	TRBJ1-4	NA	CASSPLSNEKLFF	TGTGCCAGCTCACCTCTGAGTAATGAAAAACTGTTTTTT
TRBV10-3	TRBD1	14	TRBJ2-7	once	CAISRGQGLDEQYF	TGTGCCATCAGTAGGGGACAGGGTCTCGACGAGCAGTACTTC
TRBV5-1	NA	16	TRBJ1-1	NA	CASSLTQGNMNTEAFF	TGCGCCAGCAGCTTGACGCAGGGTAACATGAACACTGAAGCTTTCTTT